The 8 T cell receptor beta chains listed next were all sequenced from one sample in a study of identical twins. TCRdb independently ran MiXCR on the 5' RACE reads; one entry per CDR3 protein. The sample has 450,000 or so distinct CDR3 sequences; 12% to 15% are singletons. This sample also appeared in a second study, on yellow fever vaccine responses in identical twins.

Sequencing was carried out using CD4+ T cells sorted from blood. The receptor set was obtained from a woman under 30 in good health.

This clonotype was picked up a small number of times. Germline and junction disagree at one end, which may indicate a read error. The chain is built from TRBV6-1 and TRBJ2-7; D is possibly TRBD2 (6 bases). The germline V gene has CDR1 MNHNS and CDR2 SASEGT. This CDR3 is built from 13 residues. The CDR3 nucleotides are TGTGCCAGCAGCGAAGGTCGGAGGGGCGAGCAGTACTTC. Protein product: CASSEGRRGEQYF.

This clonotype was recorded many times. The chain joins TRBV12-3 or TRBV12-4 to TRBJ2-2, with D tentatively TRBD1 (6 bases). V lost 4 bases and J 7 bases, leaving 10 bases between the germline ends. The CDR3 contains 13 residues. CDR3 sequence reads: CASSSGQFGELFF. The CDR3 bases are TGTGCCAGCAGTTCCGGACAGTTCGGGGAGCTGTTTTTT.

This sequence joins TRBV6-5 and TRBJ2-7; TRBD1 matches 8 bases. V lost 1 base and J lost 6; bases outside the gene matches: 8. The CDR3 extends over 15 amino acids. Germline V gives CDR1 MNHEY, CDR2 SVGAGI. The CDR3 is CASSYLRTGPREQYF. The CDR3 nucleotides read TGTGCCAGCAGTTACTTAAGGACAGGGCCGCGCGAGCAGTACTTC.

This sequence joins TRBV19 and TRBJ2-1, with 9 bases aligning to TRBD2. V lost 0 bases and J lost 4; bases outside the gene matches: 4. The germline gives CDR1 LNHDA, CDR2 SQIVND (reference sequence). The CDR3 has 16 residues. The CDR3 protein is CASSIESLAGYNEQFF. The CDR3 nucleotides are TGTGCCAGTAGTATAGAATCGCTAGCGGGATACAATGAGCAGTTCTTC.

This clonotype was recorded a few times. This chain joins TRBV5-4 and TRBJ1-5; D perhaps matches TRBD1 (5 bases). Trimming took off 4 bases at V and 9 bases at J, with 11 bases between the two ends. CDR1 and CDR2 from the germline V gene are SGHNT and YYREEE (reference sequence). The CDR3 covers 12 residues. CDR3 in amino acids: CASSSWDGPQHF. As DNA, the CDR3 is TGTGCCAGCAGCAGTTGGGACGGGCCCCAGCATTTT.

The gene calls are TRBV9 and TRBJ2-5; 8 positions match TRBD2. The germline V gene encodes CDR1 SGDLS and CDR2 YYNGEE. Losses at the gene ends were 1 base for V and 2 bases for J; bases not matched to a gene: 1. The CDR3 has 14 amino acids. This CDR3 is CASSVSGGQETQYF. DNA for the CDR3: TGTGCCAGCAGCGTAAGCGGGGGACAAGAGACCCAGTACTTC.

A few counts support this clonotype. The chain has TRBV10-3 and TRBJ1-1; no clear D gene. Germline V gene sequence: CDR1 ENHRY, CDR2 SYGVKD. CDR3 length: 12 amino acids. The germline V and J ends were trimmed by 5 bases and 7 bases, with 11 bases remaining between them. The CDR3 region is CAISLDGNEAFF. The CDR3 coding sequence is TGTGCCATCAGTCTCGACGGTAATGAAGCTTTCTTT.

V usage is TRBV6-2 or TRBV6-3 and J usage is TRBJ2-7; D is unresolved. Germline CDR1 and CDR2: MNHEY and SVGEGT. Trimming removed 2 bases from V and 0 bases from J, with 17 bases in between. The CDR3 has 17 residues. The CDR3: CASSYPYNSPGSYEQYF. The CDR3 DNA is TGTGCCAGCAGTTACCCTTACAACTCCCCCGGCTCCTACGAGCAGTACTTC.